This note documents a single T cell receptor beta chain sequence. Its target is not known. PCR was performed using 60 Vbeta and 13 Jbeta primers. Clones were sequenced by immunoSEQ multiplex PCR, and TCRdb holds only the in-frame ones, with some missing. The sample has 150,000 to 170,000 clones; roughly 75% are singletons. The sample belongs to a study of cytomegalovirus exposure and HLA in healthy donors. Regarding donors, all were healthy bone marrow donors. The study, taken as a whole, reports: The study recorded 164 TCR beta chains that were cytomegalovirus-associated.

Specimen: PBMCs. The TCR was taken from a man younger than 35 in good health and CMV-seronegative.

CDR3 protein: CASSLWAGGSPQDEQYF. The CDR3 DNA follows: TGTGCCAGCAGTTTATGGGCTGGGGGCAGCCCTCAGGACGAGCAGTACTTC. The chain uses TRBV27 and TRBJ2-7, with a tentative D call TRBD1 (6 bases). The CDR3 sequence is 17 residues long. V lost 1 base and J lost 5, with 21 bases in between. Germline CDR1 and CDR2: MNHEY and SMNVEV (reference sequence).